This T cell receptor (beta chain) was found in a study of cytomegalovirus exposure and HLA in healthy donors. With respect to this clone: Its antigen remains unidentified.

Vbeta (60) and Jbeta (13) primers were used in the PCR. Profiling relied on immunoSEQ multiplex PCR, and the TCRdb table lists in-frame clones only, not all of them. The profile shows more than 95,000 clones, about 83% of them singletons. CDR1 is SGHTS, CDR2 YDEGEE, per germline. Between the trimmed V and J ends, which lost 1 base and 2 bases, there was a span of 6 bases. This CDR3 contains 13 residues. Study-wide results and caveats: In a later analysis, HLA-associated TCR beta chains were more clonally expanded than equally common others. There were reportedly fewer N-insertions in an Asian-associated ancestry cluster than the roughly 670-donor mean, in a later analysis. In a later analysis, TCR beta V- and J-gene trimming was associated with a missense DCLRE1C variant.

The chain uses TRBV5-8 and TRBJ1-1; no definite D call. The receptor was derived from a man aged 18 to 29 in good health and CMV-seronegative. The sequenced sample consisted of PBMCs. DNA for the CDR3: TGTGCCAGCAGCTTGTCAGAAAACACTGAAGCTTTCTTT. This codes for CASSLSENTEAFF.